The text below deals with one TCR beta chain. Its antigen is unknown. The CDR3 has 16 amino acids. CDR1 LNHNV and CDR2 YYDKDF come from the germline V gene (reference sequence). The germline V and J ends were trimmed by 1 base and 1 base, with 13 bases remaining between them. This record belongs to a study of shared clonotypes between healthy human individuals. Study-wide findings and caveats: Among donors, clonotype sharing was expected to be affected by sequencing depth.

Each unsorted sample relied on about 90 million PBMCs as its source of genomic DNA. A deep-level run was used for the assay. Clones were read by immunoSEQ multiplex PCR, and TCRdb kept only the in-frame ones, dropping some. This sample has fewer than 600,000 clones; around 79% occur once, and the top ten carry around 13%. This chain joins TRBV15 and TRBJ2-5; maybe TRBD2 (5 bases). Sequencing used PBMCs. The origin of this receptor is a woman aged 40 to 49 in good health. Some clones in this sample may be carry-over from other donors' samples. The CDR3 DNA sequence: TGTGCCACCAGCAGAGGGTCGGGATGGGGCCAAGAGACCCAGTACTTC. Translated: CATSRGSGWGQETQYF.